These 20 T cell receptor beta chains were sequenced from one sample in a study of cytomegalovirus exposure and HLA in healthy donors. Vbeta (60) and Jbeta (13) primers were used in the PCR. Some clones are missing from TCRdb's copy, which holds only in-frame ones; the method was immunoSEQ multiplex PCR. This sample has more than 150,000 clones, with approximately 82% found just once. The sample consisted of PBMCs. The receptors here all came from a woman aged 45-65 years in good health and CMV-seropositive.

This sequence joins TRBV7-2 and TRBJ2-7; 8 bases line up with TRBD1. Unmatched junction bases numbered 3, after V lost 5 bases and J lost 3 bases. Per germline, CDR1 SGHTA and CDR2 FQGNSA. This CDR3 has 13 amino acids. The CDR3 coding sequence is TGTGCCAGCAGCCGACAGGGGTACTACGAGCAGTACTTC. This sequence encodes CASSRQGYYEQYF.

The rearrangement joins TRBV19 to TRBJ2-7; a possible D gene is TRBD1 (5 bases). The CDR3 sequence is 14 residues long. The germline gives CDR1 LNHDA, CDR2 SQIVND (reference sequence). V lost 4 bases to trimming and J lost 2 bases, with 12 bases between them. The CDR3 sequence: CASSTSGNPYEQYF. The CDR3 nucleotides are TGTGCCAGTAGTACATCAGGGAACCCCTACGAGCAGTACTTC.

The genes are TRBV7-9 and TRBJ2-7; weak D call: TRBD1 (5 bases). Trimming stripped 5 bases from V and 6 bases from J, with 11 bases between. Germline V gene sequence: CDR1 SEHNR, CDR2 FQNEAQ (reference sequence). This CDR3 spans 12 amino acids. CDR3 in DNA: TGTGCCAGCAGCGGACGACAGATCGAGCAGTACTTC. Amino acid sequence: CASSGRQIEQYF.

A few counts support this clone. J is TRBJ2-3 and V is TRBV6-1; D perhaps matches TRBD1 (5 bases). The V gene lost 6 bases and the J gene lost 2 bases, with 15 bases spanning the gap. The CDR3 sequence is 15 residues long. The germline V gene encodes CDR1 MNHNS and CDR2 SASEGT. CDR3 sequence reads: CASRAFTTVTDTQYF. The CDR3 DNA is TGTGCCAGCAGGGCCTTTACGACAGTCACAGATACGCAGTATTTT.

V gene TRBV11-2 combines with J gene TRBJ2-7, with 7 bases matching TRBD1. V lost 2 bases to trimming and J lost 2 bases; unmatched junction nucleotides: 9. CDR1 and CDR2 from the germline V gene are SGHAT and FQNNGV. The CDR3 is 16 residues long. The CDR3 here is CASSLRPGQLTYEQYF. DNA of the CDR3: TGTGCCAGCAGCTTAAGGCCGGGACAGCTCACCTACGAGCAGTACTTC.

The V gene is TRBV14, the J gene TRBJ2-2; no firm D call. This CDR3 has 13 residues. Trimming removed 3 bases from V and 4 bases from J, with 6 bases in between. Germline V gene sequence: CDR1 SGHDN, CDR2 FVKESK. The CDR3 loop reads CASSQAGTGELFF. The CDR3 coding sequence is TGTGCCAGCAGCCAGGCTGGCACCGGGGAGCTGTTTTTT.

The rearrangement uses TRBV5-1 and TRBJ2-1; TRBD2 matches at 9 bases. Trimming at V came to 5 bases and at J to 0 bases, leaving 27 bases not matched to a gene. This CDR3 is 23 amino acids long. Germline lookup yields CDR1 SGHRS and CDR2 YFSETQ. The CDR3 loop reads CASRKGLAGPGGARIFSYNEQFF. The DNA of the CDR3 is TGCGCCAGCAGAAAGGGACTAGCTGGACCTGGTGGGGCTAGAATCTTCTCCTACAATGAGCAGTTCTTC.

The genes are TRBV4-3 and TRBJ2-4, with D hard to call. The V gene's germline CDR1 is LGHNA and CDR2 YSLEER. The CDR3 is 16 amino acids. Trimming stripped 0 bases from V and 3 bases from J, with 12 bases between. The CDR3 loop reads CASSQDLGVDKNIQYF. CDR3 nucleotides: TGCGCCAGCAGCCAAGATCTAGGAGTAGACAAAAACATTCAGTACTTC.

This chain links TRBV5-6 with TRBJ2-7; 8 positions match TRBD1. CDR3 length: 17 residues. J lost 0 bases, V lost 4 bases, and 12 bases had no gene match. Looked up from germline, CDR1 is SGHDT and CDR2 is YYEEEE. For the CDR3, the DNA is TGTGCCAGCAGCCGAAATGAACGGGACAGGAGCTCCTACGAGCAGTACTTC. Translating it yields CASSRNERDRSSYEQYF.

The rearrangement joins TRBV27 to TRBJ2-1; D is uncertain. The CDR3 runs to 16 residues. Germline V gives CDR1 MNHEY, CDR2 SMNVEV (reference sequence). V was shortened by 5 bases and J by 3 bases, with 17 bases between the two germline ends. The CDR3 loop is CASSPQVALDYNEQFF. CDR3 sequence (DNA): TGTGCCAGCAGTCCCCAAGTCGCACTCGACTACAATGAGCAGTTCTTC.

The chain has TRBV5-4 and TRBJ2-3, with TRBD2 identical over 13 bases. Germline-derived CDR1 and CDR2 are SGHNT and YYREEE (reference sequence). CDR3 length: 15 amino acids. Losses at the gene ends were 4 bases for V and 8 bases for J; bases not matched to a gene: 7. As DNA, the CDR3 is TGTGCCAGCAGCCTCCCGACTAGCGGGGGGACTACGCAGTATTTT. Encoded protein: CASSLPTSGGTTQYF.

The chain joins TRBV6-1 to TRBJ2-7, with D uncertain. V was trimmed by 4 bases and J by 2 bases, leaving 9 bases between them. The CDR3 loop spans 13 amino acids. Germline V CDR1 and CDR2: MNHNS, SASEGT. The CDR3 nucleotides read TGTGCCAGCAGTGGCCAGCGAGCCTACGAGCAGTACTTC. Protein sequence: CASSGQRAYEQYF.

The genes are TRBV5-1 and TRBJ2-7; 8 bases align to TRBD1. Germline CDR1 SGHRS, CDR2 YFSETQ. The CDR3 sequence is 14 residues long. V lost 2 bases to trimming and J lost 0 bases; unmatched junction nucleotides: 1. DNA for the CDR3: TGCGCCAGCAGCTTTACAGGGGGCTCCTACGAGCAGTACTTC. Residues: CASSFTGGSYEQYF.

This chain links TRBV5-1 with TRBJ2-3, with a weak D call TRBD1 (6 bases). CDR1 SGHRS and CDR2 YFSETQ come from the germline V gene. CDR3 length equals 15 residues. Trimming stripped 3 bases from V and 0 bases from J, with 11 bases between. Here the CDR3 DNA reads TGCGCCAGCAGCTCGACAGGTTCTAGCACAGATACGCAGTATTTT. Translated: CASSSTGSSTDTQYF.

The rearrangement uses TRBV2 and TRBJ1-2; D gene unclear. The CDR3 runs to 11 residues. Trimming took off 7 bases at V and 4 bases at J, with 7 bases between the two ends. Germline assignment: CDR1 SNHLY and CDR2 FYNNEI. The CDR3 DNA sequence: TGTGCCAGCATAGGGAGCTATGGCTACACCTTC. The encoded protein is CASIGSYGYTF.

The J gene is TRBJ1-4, the V gene TRBV19, with TRBD1 matching over 8 bases. Unmatched junction bases numbered 17, after V lost 10 bases and J lost 10 bases. The CDR3 runs to 15 residues. Germline lookup yields CDR1 LNHDA and CDR2 SQIVND (reference sequence). CDR3 sequence reads: CATSPDRTGTRKLFF. The DNA for the CDR3 is TGTGCCACATCCCCGGACCGGACAGGGACGAGAAAACTGTTTTTT.

This clone occurred a few times. This rearrangement joins TRBV25-1 to TRBJ1-1, with TRBD1 identical over 7 bases. CDR3 length equals 13 residues. Per the germline V gene, CDR1 is MGHDK and CDR2 is SYGVNS. The J segment lost 0 bases and the V segment lost 6 bases, leaving 1 base of the junction unmatched. CDR3 DNA: TGTGCCAGCAGGGGACAGATGAACACTGAAGCTTTCTTT. Its protein product is CASRGQMNTEAFF.

This chain uses TRBV7-8 with TRBJ2-7; a possible D gene is TRBD1 (5 bases). V dropped 5 bases and J dropped 3 bases, with 29 bases sitting between them. CDR1 and CDR2 (germline): SGHVS, FQNEAQ. The CDR3 spans 19 residues. The CDR3 bases are TGTGCCAGCAGCGAATCGGTTTTACGGTTTACCGACAGAGTCTACGAGCAGTACTTC. Residues: CASSESVLRFTDRVYEQYF.

V gene TRBV5-6 combines with J gene TRBJ2-2; D is unclear. V dropped 4 bases and J dropped 5 bases, with 9 bases sitting between them. The CDR3 has 13 amino acids. CDR1 is SGHDT, CDR2 YYEEEE, per germline. The CDR3 loop is CASSRANTGELFF. CDR3 sequence (DNA): TGTGCCAGCAGCCGTGCTAATACCGGGGAGCTGTTTTTT.

CDR3 sequence: CAISESAGQGGNEKLFF. The CDR3, as DNA: TGTGCCATCAGTGAGTCAGCGGGACAGGGAGGGAATGAAAAACTGTTTTTT. The rearrangement joins TRBV10-3 to TRBJ1-4; 9 nucleotides agree with TRBD1. CDR1 and CDR2 from the germline V gene are ENHRY and SYGVKD. The CDR3 contains 17 residues. The V gene end was trimmed by 0 bases and the J gene end by 5 bases; junction bases not matched to a gene: 7.